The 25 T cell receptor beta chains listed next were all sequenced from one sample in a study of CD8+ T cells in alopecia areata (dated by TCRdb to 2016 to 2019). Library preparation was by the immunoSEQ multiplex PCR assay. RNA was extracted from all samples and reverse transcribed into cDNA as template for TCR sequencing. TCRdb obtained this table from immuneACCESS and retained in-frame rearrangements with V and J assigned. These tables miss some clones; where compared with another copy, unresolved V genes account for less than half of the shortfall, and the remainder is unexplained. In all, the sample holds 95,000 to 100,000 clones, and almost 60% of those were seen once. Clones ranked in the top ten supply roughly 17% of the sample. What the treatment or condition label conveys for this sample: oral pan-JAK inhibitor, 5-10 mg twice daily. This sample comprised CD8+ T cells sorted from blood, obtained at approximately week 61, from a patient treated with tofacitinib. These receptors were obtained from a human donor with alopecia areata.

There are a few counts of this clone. DNA for the CDR3: TGTGCCAGCAGTCGTGATTATCCAACTAATGAAAAACTGTTTTTT. Its protein product is CASSRDYPTNEKLFF. The genes are TRBV2 and TRBJ1-4, with unresolved D. The CDR3 length is 15 residues. V shed 5 bases and J shed 0 bases, with 10 bases lying between them. Germline V gene sequence: CDR1 SNHLY, CDR2 FYNNEI.

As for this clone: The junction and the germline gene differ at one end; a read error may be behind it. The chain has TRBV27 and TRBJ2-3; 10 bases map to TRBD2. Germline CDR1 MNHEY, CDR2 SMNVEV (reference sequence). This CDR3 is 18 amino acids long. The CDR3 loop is CASSYLSGYSSGRDSQYF. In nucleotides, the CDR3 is TGTGCCAGCAGTTATCTATCTGGGTATTCTAGCGGGAGAGATTCGCAGTATTTT.

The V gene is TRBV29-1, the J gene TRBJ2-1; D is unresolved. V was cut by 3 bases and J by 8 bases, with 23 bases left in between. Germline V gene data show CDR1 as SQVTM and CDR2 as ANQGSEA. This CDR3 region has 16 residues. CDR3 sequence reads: CSVDEPSLRSIDEQFF. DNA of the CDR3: TGCAGCGTTGATGAACCCTCCCTTCGTAGTATCGATGAGCAGTTCTTC.

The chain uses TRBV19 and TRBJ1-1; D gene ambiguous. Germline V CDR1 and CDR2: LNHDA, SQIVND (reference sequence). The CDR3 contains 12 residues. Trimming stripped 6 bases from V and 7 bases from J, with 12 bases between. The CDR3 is CASSGGRNEAFF. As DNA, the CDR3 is TGTGCCAGTAGCGGAGGGCGGAATGAAGCTTTCTTT.

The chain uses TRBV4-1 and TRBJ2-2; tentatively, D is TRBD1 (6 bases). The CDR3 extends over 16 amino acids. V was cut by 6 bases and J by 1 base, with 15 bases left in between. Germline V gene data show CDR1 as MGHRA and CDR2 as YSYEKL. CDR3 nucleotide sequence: TGCGCCAGCAGTCGGACTCCGGGACAGAACACCGGGGAGCTGTTTTTT. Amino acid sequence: CASSRTPGQNTGELFF.

This CDR3 is CASSLDFAWYNSPLHF. As DNA, the CDR3 is TGTGCCAGCAGCTTAGATTTTGCGTGGTATAATTCACCCCTCCACTTT. The chain couples TRBV7-9 to TRBJ1-6, with no clear D. The CDR3 totals 16 residues. The V gene lost 1 base and the J gene lost 4 bases, with 11 bases spanning the gap. CDR1 and CDR2 (germline): SEHNR, FQNEAQ (reference sequence).

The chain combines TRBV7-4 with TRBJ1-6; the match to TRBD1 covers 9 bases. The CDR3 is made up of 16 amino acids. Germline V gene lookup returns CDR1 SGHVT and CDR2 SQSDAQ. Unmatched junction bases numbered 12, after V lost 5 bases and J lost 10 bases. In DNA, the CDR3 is TGTGCCAGCAGCCCAAGGGAGGGACAGGGACGGTCACCCCTCCACTTT. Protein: CASSPREGQGRSPLHF.

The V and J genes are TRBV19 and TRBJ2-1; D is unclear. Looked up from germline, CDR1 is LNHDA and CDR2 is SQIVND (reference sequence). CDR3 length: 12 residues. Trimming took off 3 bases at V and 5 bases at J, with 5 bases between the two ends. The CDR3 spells CASSIHHNEQFF. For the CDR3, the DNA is TGTGCCAGTAGTATTCACCACAATGAGCAGTTCTTC.

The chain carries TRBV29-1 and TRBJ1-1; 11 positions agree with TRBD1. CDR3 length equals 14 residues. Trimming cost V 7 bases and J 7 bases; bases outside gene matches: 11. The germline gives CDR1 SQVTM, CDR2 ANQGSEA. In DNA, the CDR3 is TGCAGCGCCGCATTTGGGGACAGGGGGGTTGAAGCTTTCTTT. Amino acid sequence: CSAAFGDRGVEAFF.

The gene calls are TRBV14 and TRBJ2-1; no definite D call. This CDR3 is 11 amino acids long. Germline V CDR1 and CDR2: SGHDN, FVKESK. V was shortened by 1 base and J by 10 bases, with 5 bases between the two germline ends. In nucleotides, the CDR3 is TGTGCCAGCAGCCAAGGGACCGAGCAGTTCTTC. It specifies CASSQGTEQFF.

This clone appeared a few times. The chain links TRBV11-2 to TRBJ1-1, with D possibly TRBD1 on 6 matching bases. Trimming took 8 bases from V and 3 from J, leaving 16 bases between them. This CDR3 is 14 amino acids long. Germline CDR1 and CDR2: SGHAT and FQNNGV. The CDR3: CASAPGGRDTEAFF. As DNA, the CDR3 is TGTGCCAGCGCCCCGGGGGGGCGCGACACTGAAGCTTTCTTT.

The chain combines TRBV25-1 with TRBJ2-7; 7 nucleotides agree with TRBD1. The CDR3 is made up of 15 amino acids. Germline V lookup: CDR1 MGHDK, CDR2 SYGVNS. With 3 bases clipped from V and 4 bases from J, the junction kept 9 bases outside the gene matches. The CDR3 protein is CASSDDRDVIYEQYF. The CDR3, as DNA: TGTGCCAGCAGTGACGACAGGGACGTTATTTACGAGCAGTACTTC.

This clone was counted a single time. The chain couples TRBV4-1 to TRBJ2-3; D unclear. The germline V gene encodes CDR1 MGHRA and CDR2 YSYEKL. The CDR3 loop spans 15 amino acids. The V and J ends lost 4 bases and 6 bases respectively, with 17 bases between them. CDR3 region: CASSPLAETRDTQYF. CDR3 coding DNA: TGCGCCAGCAGCCCCCTCGCAGAAACGCGGGATACGCAGTATTTT.

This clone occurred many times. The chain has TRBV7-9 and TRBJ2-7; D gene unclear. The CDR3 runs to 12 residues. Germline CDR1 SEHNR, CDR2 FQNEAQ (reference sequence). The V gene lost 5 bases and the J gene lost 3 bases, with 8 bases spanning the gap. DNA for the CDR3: TGTGCCAGCAGCATCACCGACTACGAGCAGTACTTC. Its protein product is CASSITDYEQYF.

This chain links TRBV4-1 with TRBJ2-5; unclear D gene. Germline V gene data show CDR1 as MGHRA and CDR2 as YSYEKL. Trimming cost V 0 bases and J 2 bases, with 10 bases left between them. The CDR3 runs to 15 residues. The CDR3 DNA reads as TGCGCCAGCAGCCAAGATCTTACAGTTCAAGAGACCCAGTACTTC. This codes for CASSQDLTVQETQYF.

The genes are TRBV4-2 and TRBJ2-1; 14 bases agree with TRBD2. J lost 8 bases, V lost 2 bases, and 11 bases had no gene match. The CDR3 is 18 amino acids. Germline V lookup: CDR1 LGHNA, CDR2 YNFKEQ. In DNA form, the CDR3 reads TGTGCCAGCAGCCAACGACTAGCGGGGGGGCCCGGGCGCGATGAGCAGTTCTTC. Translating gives CASSQRLAGGPGRDEQFF.

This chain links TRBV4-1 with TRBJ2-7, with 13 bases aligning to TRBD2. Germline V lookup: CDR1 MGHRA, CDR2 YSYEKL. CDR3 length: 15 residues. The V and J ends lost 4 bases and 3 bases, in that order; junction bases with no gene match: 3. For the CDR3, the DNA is TGCGCCAGCAGCCGCGGGACTAGCGGGAACTACGAGCAGTACTTC. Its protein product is CASSRGTSGNYEQYF.

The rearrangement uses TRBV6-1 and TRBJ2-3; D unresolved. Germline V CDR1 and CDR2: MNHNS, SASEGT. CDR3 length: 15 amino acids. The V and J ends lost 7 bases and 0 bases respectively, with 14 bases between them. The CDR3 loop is CASNIRPRSTDTQYF. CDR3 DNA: TGTGCCAGCAACATTAGACCGAGGAGCACAGATACGCAGTATTTT.

CDR3: CASSHTFNNMNTEAFF. CDR3 bases: TGTGCCAGCAGTCACACATTCAATAACATGAACACTGAAGCTTTCTTT. V and J are TRBV14 and TRBJ1-1, with D unclear. This CDR3 has 16 residues. V was shortened by 6 bases and J by 0 bases, with 17 bases between the two germline ends. Germline CDR1 reads SGHDN; CDR2 reads FVKESK.

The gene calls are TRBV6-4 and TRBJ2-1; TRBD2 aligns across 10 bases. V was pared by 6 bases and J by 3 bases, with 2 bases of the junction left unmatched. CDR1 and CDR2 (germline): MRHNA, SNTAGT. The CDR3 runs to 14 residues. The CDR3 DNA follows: TGTGCCAGCAGCCTAGCGGGGGACTACAATGAGCAGTTCTTC. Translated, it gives CASSLAGDYNEQFF.

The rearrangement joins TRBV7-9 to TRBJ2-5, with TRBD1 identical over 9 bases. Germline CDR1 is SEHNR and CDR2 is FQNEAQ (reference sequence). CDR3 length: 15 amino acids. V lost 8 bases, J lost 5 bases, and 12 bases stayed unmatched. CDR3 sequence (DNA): TGTGCCAGCGGGGATTTACAGGGGGCCGGGGAGACCCAGTACTTC. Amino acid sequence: CASGDLQGAGETQYF.

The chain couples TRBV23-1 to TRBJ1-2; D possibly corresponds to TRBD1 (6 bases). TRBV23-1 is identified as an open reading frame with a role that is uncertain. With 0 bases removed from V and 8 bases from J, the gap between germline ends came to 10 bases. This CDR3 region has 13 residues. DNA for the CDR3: TGCGCCAGCAGTCAATCACGACAGGTCGGCTACACCTTC. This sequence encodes CASSQSRQVGYTF.

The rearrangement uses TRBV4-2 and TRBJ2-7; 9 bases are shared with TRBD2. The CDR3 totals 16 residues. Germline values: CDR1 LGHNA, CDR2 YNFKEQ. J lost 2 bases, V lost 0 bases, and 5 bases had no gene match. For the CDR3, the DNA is TGTGCCAGCAGCCAAGAGGTGGCGGGAGGGCCCTACGAGCAGTACTTC. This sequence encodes CASSQEVAGGPYEQYF.

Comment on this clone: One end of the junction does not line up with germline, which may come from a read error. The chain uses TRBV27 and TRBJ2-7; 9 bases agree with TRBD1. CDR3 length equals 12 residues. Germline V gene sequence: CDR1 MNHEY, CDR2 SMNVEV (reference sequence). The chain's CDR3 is CASSAGTGIRHF. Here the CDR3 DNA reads TGTGCCAGCAGTGCCGGGACAGGGATACGGCACTTC.

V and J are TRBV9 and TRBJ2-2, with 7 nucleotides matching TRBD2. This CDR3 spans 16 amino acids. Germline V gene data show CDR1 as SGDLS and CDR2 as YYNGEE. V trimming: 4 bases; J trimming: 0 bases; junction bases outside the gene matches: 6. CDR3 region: CASSPPSGTNTGELFF. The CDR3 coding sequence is TGTGCCAGCAGCCCTCCTAGCGGAACGAACACCGGGGAGCTGTTTTTT.